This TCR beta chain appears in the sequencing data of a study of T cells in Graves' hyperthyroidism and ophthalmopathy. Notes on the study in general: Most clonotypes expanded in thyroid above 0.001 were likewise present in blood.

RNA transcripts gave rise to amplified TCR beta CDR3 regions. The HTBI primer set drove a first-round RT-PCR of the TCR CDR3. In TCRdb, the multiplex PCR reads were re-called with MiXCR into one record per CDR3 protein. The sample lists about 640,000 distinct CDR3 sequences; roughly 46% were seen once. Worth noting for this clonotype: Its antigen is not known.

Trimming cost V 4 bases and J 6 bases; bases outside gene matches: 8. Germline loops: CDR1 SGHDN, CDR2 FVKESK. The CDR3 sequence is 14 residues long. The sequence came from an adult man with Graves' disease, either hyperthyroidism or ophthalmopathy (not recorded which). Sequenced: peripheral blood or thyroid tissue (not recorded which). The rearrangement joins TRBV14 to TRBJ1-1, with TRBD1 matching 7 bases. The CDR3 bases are TGTGCCAGCAGCCGAACACCGGGACAGCCTGAAGCTTTCTTT. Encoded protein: CASSRTPGQPEAFF.